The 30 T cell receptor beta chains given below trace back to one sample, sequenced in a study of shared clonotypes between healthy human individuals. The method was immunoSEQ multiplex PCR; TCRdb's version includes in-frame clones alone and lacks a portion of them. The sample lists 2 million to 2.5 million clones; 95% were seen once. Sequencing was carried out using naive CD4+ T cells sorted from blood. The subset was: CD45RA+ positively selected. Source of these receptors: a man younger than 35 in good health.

The CDR3 DNA follows: TGTGCCAGCAGTGAAGAGCCCGCTAGCTCTGGAAACACCATATATTTT. It codes for CASSEEPASSGNTIYF. The J gene is TRBJ1-3, the V gene TRBV2; D not certain. Germline V gene data show CDR1 as SNHLY and CDR2 as FYNNEI. V was shortened by 1 base and J by 0 bases, with 10 bases between the two germline ends. The CDR3 covers 16 residues.

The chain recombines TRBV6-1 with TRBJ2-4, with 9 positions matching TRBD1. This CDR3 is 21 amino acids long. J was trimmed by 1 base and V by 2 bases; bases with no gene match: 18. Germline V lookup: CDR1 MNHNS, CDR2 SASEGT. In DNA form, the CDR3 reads TGTGCCAGCAGTGAACTGAGAATAACAGGGGGCCACATCGGGGCCAAAAACATTCAGTACTTC. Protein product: CASSELRITGGHIGAKNIQYF.

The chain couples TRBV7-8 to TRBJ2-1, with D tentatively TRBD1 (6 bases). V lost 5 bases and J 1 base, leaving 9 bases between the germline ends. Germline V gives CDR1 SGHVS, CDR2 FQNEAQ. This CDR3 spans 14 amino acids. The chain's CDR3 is CASSPGVSYNEQFF. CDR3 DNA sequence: TGTGCCAGCAGCCCAGGGGTATCCTACAATGAGCAGTTCTTC.

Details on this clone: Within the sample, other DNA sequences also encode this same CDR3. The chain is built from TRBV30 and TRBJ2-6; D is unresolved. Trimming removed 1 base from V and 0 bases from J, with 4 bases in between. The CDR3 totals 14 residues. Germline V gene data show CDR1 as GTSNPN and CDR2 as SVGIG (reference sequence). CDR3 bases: TGTGCCTGGAGTGGGGTCTCTGGGGCCAACGTCCTGACTTTC. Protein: CAWSGVSGANVLTF.

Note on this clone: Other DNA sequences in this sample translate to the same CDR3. CDR3 DNA: TGTGCCAGCAGTTCCGGGACAGGGGGGAATCAGCCCCAGCATTTT. The encoded protein is CASSSGTGGNQPQHF. This chain connects TRBV28 to TRBJ1-5; 11 nucleotides line up with TRBD1. Germline V gene lookup returns CDR1 MDHEN and CDR2 SYDVKM. CDR3 length equals 15 residues. J was trimmed by 4 bases and V by 4 bases; bases with no gene match: 3.

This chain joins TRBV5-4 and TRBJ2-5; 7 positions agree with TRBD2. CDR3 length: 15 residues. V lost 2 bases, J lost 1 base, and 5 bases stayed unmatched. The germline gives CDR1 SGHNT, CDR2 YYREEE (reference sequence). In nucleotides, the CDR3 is TGTGCCAGCAGCTTAGGGACTAAGAGCCAAGAGACCCAGTACTTC. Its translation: CASSLGTKSQETQYF.

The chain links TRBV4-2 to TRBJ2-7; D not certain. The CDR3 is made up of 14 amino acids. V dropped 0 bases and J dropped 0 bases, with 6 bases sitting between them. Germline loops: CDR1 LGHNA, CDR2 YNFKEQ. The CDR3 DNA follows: TGTGCCAGCAGCCAAGAAGACCCCTCCTACGAGCAGTACTTC. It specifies CASSQEDPSYEQYF.

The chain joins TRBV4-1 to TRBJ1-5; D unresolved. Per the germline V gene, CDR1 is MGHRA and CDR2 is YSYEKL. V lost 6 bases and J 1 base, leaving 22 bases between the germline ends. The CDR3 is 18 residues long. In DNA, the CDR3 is TGCGCCAGCAGTCTCTCCGAGACCACGTTTGGGAGCAATCAGCCCCAGCATTTT. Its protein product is CASSLSETTFGSNQPQHF.

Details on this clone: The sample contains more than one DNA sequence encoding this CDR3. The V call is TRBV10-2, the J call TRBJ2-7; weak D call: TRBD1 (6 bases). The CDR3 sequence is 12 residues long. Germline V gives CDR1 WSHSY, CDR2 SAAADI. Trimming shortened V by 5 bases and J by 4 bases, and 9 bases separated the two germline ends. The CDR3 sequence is CASSQGSYEQYF. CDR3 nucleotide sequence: TGCGCCAGCAGTCAGGGGTCATACGAGCAGTACTTC.

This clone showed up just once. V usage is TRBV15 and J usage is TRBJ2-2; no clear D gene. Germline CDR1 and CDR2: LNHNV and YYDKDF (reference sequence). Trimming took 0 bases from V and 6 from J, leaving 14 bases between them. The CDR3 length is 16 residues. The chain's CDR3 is CATSRDRSLKAGELFF. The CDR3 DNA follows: TGTGCCACCAGCAGAGATCGGTCGCTCAAGGCCGGGGAGCTGTTTTTT.

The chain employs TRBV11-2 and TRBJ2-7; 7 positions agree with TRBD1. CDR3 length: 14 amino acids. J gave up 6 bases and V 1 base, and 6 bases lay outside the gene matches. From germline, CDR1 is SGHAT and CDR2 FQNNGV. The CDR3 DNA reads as TGTGCCAGCAGCTTAGCGGGACAGAAGATCGAGCAGTACTTC. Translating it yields CASSLAGQKIEQYF.

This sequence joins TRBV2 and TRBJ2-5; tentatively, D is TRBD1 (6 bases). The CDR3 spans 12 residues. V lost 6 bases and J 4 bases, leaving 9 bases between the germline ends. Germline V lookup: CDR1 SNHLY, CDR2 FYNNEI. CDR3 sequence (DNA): TGTGCCAGCAGCAGGGGAATAGAGACCCAGTACTTC. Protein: CASSRGIETQYF.

CDR3 nucleotides: TGCGCCAGCAGCCACTACACAGATACGCAGTATTTT. Its translation is CASSHYTDTQYF. The chain recombines TRBV5-1 with TRBJ2-3; no clear D gene. V lost 4 bases and J lost 2, with 5 bases in between. Germline loops: CDR1 SGHRS, CDR2 YFSETQ. CDR3 length: 12 residues.

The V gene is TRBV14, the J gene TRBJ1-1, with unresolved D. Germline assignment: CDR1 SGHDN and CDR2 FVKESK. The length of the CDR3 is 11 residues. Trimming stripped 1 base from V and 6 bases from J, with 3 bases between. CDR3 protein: CASSQAAEAFF. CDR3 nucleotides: TGTGCCAGCAGCCAAGCGGCTGAAGCTTTCTTT.

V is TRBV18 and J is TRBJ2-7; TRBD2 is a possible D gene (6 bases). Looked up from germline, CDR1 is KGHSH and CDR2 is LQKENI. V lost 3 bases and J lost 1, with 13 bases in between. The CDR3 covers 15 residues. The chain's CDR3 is CASSPTGVSSYEQYF. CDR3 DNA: TGTGCCAGCTCACCGACGGGGGTTTCATCCTACGAGCAGTACTTC.

CDR3 residues: CASSSGTANTEAFF. CDR3 sequence (DNA): TGTGCCAGCAGCTCGGGGACAGCTAACACTGAAGCTTTCTTT. The chain links TRBV11-3 to TRBJ1-1, with TRBD1 matching over 7 bases. CDR1 SGHNT and CDR2 YENEEA come from the germline V gene. The CDR3 has 14 amino acids. Trimming at V came to 4 bases and at J to 2 bases, leaving 4 bases not matched to a gene.

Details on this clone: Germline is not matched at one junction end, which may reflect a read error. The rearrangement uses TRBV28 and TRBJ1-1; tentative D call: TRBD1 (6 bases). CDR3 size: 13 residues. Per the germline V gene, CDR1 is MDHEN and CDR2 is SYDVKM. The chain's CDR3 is CASSLVPTGFGSF. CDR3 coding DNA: TGTGCCAGCAGTTTGGTCCCGACAGGCTTCGGGAGTTTT.

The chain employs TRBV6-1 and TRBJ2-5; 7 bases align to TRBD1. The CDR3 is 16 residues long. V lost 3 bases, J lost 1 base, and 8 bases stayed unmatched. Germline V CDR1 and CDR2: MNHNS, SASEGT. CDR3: CASSDRQGRSQETQYF. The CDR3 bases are TGTGCCAGCAGTGACAGACAGGGCAGGTCCCAAGAGACCCAGTACTTC.

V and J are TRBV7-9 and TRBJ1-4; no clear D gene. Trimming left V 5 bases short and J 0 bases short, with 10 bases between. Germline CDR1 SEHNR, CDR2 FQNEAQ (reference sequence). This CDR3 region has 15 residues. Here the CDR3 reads CASSPMVSTNEKLFF. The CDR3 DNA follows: TGTGCCAGCAGCCCCATGGTATCAACTAATGAAAAACTGTTTTTT.

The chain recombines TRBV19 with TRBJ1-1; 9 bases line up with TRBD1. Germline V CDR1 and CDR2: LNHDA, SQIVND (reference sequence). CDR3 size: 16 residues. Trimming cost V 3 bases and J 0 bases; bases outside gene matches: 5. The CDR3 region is CASSIPGQGLNTEAFF. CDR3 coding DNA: TGTGCCAGTAGTATTCCGGGACAGGGACTGAACACTGAAGCTTTCTTT.

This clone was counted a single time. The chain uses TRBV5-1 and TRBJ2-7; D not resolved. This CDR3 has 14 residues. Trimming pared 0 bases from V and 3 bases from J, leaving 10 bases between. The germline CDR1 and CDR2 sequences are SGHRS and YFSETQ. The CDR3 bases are TGCGCCAGCAGCTTGGCCGGCCAGGTCTACGAGCAGTACTTC. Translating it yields CASSLAGQVYEQYF. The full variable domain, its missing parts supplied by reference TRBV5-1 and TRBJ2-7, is KAGVTQTPRYLIKTRGQQVTLSCSPISGHRSVSWYQQTPGQGLQFLFEYFSETQRNKGNFPGRFSGRQFSNSRSEMNVSTLELGDSALYLCASSLAGQVYEQYFGPGTRLTVT.

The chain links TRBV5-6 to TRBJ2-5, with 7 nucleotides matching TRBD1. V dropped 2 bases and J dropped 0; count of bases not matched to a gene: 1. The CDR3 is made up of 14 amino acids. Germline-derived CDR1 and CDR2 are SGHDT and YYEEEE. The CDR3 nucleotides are TGTGCCAGCAGCTTACAGGGGAACCAAGAGACCCAGTACTTC. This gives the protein CASSLQGNQETQYF.

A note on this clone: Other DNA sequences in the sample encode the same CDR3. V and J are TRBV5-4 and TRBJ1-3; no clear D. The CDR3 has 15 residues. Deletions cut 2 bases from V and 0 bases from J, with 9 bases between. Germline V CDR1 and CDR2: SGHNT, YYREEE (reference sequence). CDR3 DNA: TGTGCCAGCAGCTTTGGCGGCAGCTCTGGAAACACCATATATTTT. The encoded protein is CASSFGGSSGNTIYF.

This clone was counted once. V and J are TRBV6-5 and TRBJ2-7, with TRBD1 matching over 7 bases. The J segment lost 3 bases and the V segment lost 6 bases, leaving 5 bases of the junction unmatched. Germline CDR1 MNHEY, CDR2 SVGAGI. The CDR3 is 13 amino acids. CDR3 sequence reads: CASRDRTNYEQYF. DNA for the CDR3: TGTGCCAGCAGGGACAGGACCAACTACGAGCAGTACTTC.

CDR3 loop: CASSELGGRGAETQYF. The DNA of the CDR3 is TGTGCCAGCAGTGAATTAGGTGGCAGGGGCGCAGAGACCCAGTACTTC. This rearrangement joins TRBV6-1 to TRBJ2-5, with D perhaps TRBD1 (6 bases). V shed 2 bases and J shed 4 bases, with 17 bases lying between them. Per germline, CDR1 MNHNS and CDR2 SASEGT. This CDR3 has 16 amino acids.

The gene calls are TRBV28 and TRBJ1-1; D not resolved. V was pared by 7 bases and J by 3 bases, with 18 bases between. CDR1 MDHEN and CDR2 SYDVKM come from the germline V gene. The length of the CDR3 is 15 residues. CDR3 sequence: CASTNYQPGDTEAFF. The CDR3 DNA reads TGTGCCAGCACCAACTACCAACCCGGGGACACTGAAGCTTTCTTT. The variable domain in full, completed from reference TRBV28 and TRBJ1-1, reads DVKVTQSSRYLVKRTGEKVFLECVQDMDHENMFWYRQDPGLGLRLIYFSYDVKMKEKGDIPEGYSVSREKKERFSLILESASTNQTSMYLCASTNYQPGDTEAFFGQGTRLTVV.

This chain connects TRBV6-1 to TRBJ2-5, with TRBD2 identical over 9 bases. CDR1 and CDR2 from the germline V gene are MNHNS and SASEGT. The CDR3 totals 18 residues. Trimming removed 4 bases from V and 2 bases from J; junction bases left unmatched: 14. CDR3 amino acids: CASSGRSGGTHAQETQYF. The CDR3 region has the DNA TGTGCCAGCAGTGGAAGAAGCGGGGGGACCCATGCGCAAGAGACCCAGTACTTC.

The CDR3 reads CASRGGTQYF. The CDR3 bases are TGTGCCAGCAGGGGGGGTACGCAGTATTTT. This chain joins TRBV25-1 and TRBJ2-3; D may be TRBD2 (6 bases). Germline CDR1 and CDR2: MGHDK and SYGVNS. Trimming removed 6 bases from V and 8 bases from J, with 6 bases in between. CDR3 size: 10 residues. The whole variable domain, remainder taken from reference TRBV25-1 and TRBJ2-3, is EADIYQTPRYLVIGTGKKITLECSQTMGHDKMYWYQQDPGMELHLIHYSYGVNSTEKGDLSSESTVSRIRTEHFPLTLESARPSHTSQYLCASRGGTQYFGPGTRLTVL.

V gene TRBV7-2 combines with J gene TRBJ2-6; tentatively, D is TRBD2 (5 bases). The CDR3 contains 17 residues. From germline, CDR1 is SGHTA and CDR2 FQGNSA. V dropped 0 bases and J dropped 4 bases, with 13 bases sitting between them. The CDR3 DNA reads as TGTGCCAGCAGCTTAGCGCGAGGGAATAGAGGGGCCAACGTCCTGACTTTC. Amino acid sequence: CASSLARGNRGANVLTF.

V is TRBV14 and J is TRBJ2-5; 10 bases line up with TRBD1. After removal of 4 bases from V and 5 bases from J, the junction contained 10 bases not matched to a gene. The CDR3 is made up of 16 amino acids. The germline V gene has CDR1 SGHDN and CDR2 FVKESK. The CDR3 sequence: CASSRSGTGVGETQYF. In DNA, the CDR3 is TGTGCCAGCAGCCGATCCGGGACAGGGGTCGGGGAGACCCAGTACTTC.